This T cell receptor (beta chain) came from a study of shared clonotypes between healthy human individuals. Across the whole study: Ranging from 18 to 49 in age, donors were two women and three men.

Terminally differentiated effector memory CD45RA+ cells were excluded by CCR7 positive selection of CD45RO-negative cells. Regarding this clone: What it binds is unknown.

CDR1 and CDR2 (germline): SGHNT, YYREEE (reference sequence). CDR3 length: 15 amino acids. V lost 0 bases and J 7 bases, leaving 14 bases between the germline ends. Whole-study results and caveats: In several donors, around 5.5% of naive CD4 clonotypes appeared in common. Memory subsets had estimated richness that was generally smaller than that of naive subsets.

Only in-frame clones appear in the TCRdb table, and some are missing; sequencing was by immunoSEQ multiplex PCR. The sample shows approximately 740,000 clones, 80% to 95% of them seen only once. This sequence originates from a man in his thirties or forties in good health. V gene TRBV5-4 combines with J gene TRBJ2-1, with D uncertain. Specimen: naive CD8+ T cells sorted from blood. The CDR3 nucleotides read TGTGCCAGCAGCTTGGGTGAGTTCACTGGGAATGAGCAGTTCTTC. This translates into CASSLGEFTGNEQFF.